The 22 T cell receptor beta chains given below trace back to one sample, sequenced in a study of blood T cell repertoires in COVID-19. The method was immunoSEQ multiplex PCR; TCRdb's version includes in-frame clones alone and lacks a portion of them. The data show some 460,000 clones, with approximately 90% seen just once and approximately 4.5% held by the top ten. The specimen sequenced was peripheral blood. The receptors stem from a woman aged 25 to 39 with acute or convalescent COVID-19.

This chain joins TRBV5-6 and TRBJ2-7; 8 nucleotides match TRBD1. CDR3 size: 13 residues. CDR1 SGHDT and CDR2 YYEEEE come from the germline V gene. Losses at the gene ends were 4 bases for V and 7 bases for J; bases not matched to a gene: 7. The CDR3 DNA is TGTGCCAGCAGCCCGGGGACAGGCTGGGAGCAGTACTTC. Its translation: CASSPGTGWEQYF.

The rearrangement links TRBV2 to TRBJ1-2; 7 bases fit TRBD1. After removal of 6 bases from V and 1 base from J, the junction contained 8 bases not matched to a gene. The CDR3 has 15 residues. Germline lookup yields CDR1 SNHLY and CDR2 FYNNEI. The CDR3 coding sequence is TGTGCCAGCAGGAAAAGGACAGGAGATAACTATGGCTACACCTTC. Its protein is CASRKRTGDNYGYTF.

This chain links TRBV7-3 with TRBJ2-1, with 7 bases that match TRBD1. Germline V gene data show CDR1 as SGHTA and CDR2 as FQGTGA. This CDR3 spans 16 amino acids. V trimming: 5 bases; J trimming: 6 bases; junction bases outside the gene matches: 13. Here the CDR3 reads CASSPDDRAYLNEQFF. The CDR3, as DNA: TGTGCCAGCAGCCCTGACGACAGGGCTTACCTCAATGAGCAGTTCTTC.

This clone was seen once. The chain couples TRBV6-5 to TRBJ2-2; 13 bases line up with TRBD2. Trimming took 7 bases from V and 8 from J; bases not matched to a gene: 10. This CDR3 is built from 16 residues. Germline CDR1 is MNHEY and CDR2 is SVGAGI. The CDR3 coding sequence is TGTGCCAGCACTTTCTCCACTAGCGGGGGGGCAGGGGAGCTGTTTTTT. It translates to CASTFSTSGGAGELFF.

The rearrangement links TRBV29-1 to TRBJ2-3; unclear D gene. In germline, CDR1 is SQVTM, CDR2 ANQGSEA. This CDR3 region has 12 residues. Trimming removed 5 bases from V and 0 bases from J, with 6 bases in between. In DNA, the CDR3 is TGCAGCGTTAATCCTAGCACAGATACGCAGTATTTT. This translates into CSVNPSTDTQYF.

The V and J genes are TRBV5-1 and TRBJ2-7; 8 bases map to TRBD1. Germline-derived CDR1 and CDR2 are SGHRS and YFSETQ. There are 16 residues in the CDR3. J was trimmed by 2 bases and V by 0 bases; bases with no gene match: 7. CDR3 DNA sequence: TGCGCCAGCAGCTTGGGAGGGACAGGCGACACCTACGAGCAGTACTTC. This gives the protein CASSLGGTGDTYEQYF.

The chain is built from TRBV15 and TRBJ2-7; maybe TRBD2 (6 bases). The CDR3 contains 11 residues. CDR1 is LNHNV, CDR2 YYDKDF, per germline (reference sequence). Trimming removed 9 bases at V and 3 bases at J, with 9 bases between. CDR3 amino acids: CATEGLYEQYF. The CDR3 nucleotides read TGTGCCACTGAGGGACTCTACGAGCAGTACTTC.

The rearrangement uses TRBV19 and TRBJ1-2, with a tentative D call TRBD1 (6 bases). Germline lookup yields CDR1 LNHDA and CDR2 SQIVND (reference sequence). The CDR3 is 13 residues long. The V end was cut by 5 bases, the J end by 4 bases, with 11 bases between. The CDR3 sequence: CASSPGQSYGYTF. Written as DNA, the CDR3 is TGTGCCAGTAGTCCTGGACAGAGCTATGGCTACACCTTC.

This clone has a handful of counts. The CDR3, as DNA: TGTGCCAGCAGTGACAGGGGCTGGTCTGAAGCTTTCTTT. As protein: CASSDRGWSEAFF. The chain combines TRBV6-1 with TRBJ1-1; weak D call: TRBD1 (6 bases). The CDR3 has 13 amino acids. V lost 3 bases and J 6 bases, leaving 11 bases between the germline ends. Germline values: CDR1 MNHNS, CDR2 SASEGT.

The CDR3 protein is CASSFQSQETQYF. The CDR3 DNA is TGTGCCAGCAGTTTCCAGTCTCAAGAGACCCAGTACTTC. The chain combines TRBV27 with TRBJ2-5; D unresolved. Germline V gene data show CDR1 as MNHEY and CDR2 as SMNVEV (reference sequence). The CDR3 contains 13 residues. The V and J ends lost 3 bases and 2 bases respectively, with 7 bases between them.

The genes are TRBV2 and TRBJ2-7; 8 nucleotides match TRBD1. The CDR3 extends over 14 amino acids. Germline CDR1 reads SNHLY; CDR2 reads FYNNEI. J gave up 3 bases and V 6 bases, and 7 bases lay outside the gene matches. The CDR3 sequence: CASRSGTGLYEQYF. CDR3 DNA sequence: TGTGCCAGCAGGTCCGGGACAGGCCTCTACGAGCAGTACTTC.

This chain uses TRBV6-5 with TRBJ2-3; 14 bases are a match to TRBD2. Germline V gene lookup returns CDR1 MNHEY and CDR2 SVGAGI. The CDR3 extends over 15 amino acids. After removal of 6 bases from V and 6 bases from J, the junction contained 5 bases not matched to a gene. In DNA, the CDR3 is TGTGCCAGCAGAGGGACTAGCGGGGGCGGGGATACGCAGTATTTT. This translates into CASRGTSGGGDTQYF.

V usage is TRBV20-1 and J usage is TRBJ1-2; D is uncertain. There are 10 residues in the CDR3. The V gene lost 3 bases and the J gene lost 6 bases, with 5 bases spanning the gap. Germline V gene data show CDR1 as DFQATT and CDR2 as SNEGSKA (reference sequence). CDR3: CSARSDGYTF. CDR3 in DNA: TGCAGTGCTAGGTCTGATGGCTACACCTTC.

The CDR3 loop reads CASSLGTNEQYF. In DNA, the CDR3 is TGTGCCAGCAGTTTAGGGACAAACGAGCAGTACTTC. The chain couples TRBV28 to TRBJ2-7; TRBD1 is a possible D gene (6 bases). The CDR3 has 12 amino acids. V dropped 2 bases and J dropped 5 bases, with 7 bases sitting between them. Germline assignment: CDR1 MDHEN and CDR2 SYDVKM.

The gene calls are TRBV7-6 and TRBJ2-7; 8 bases match TRBD1. V lost 5 bases to trimming and J lost 0 bases; unmatched junction nucleotides: 12. The CDR3 totals 17 residues. Looked up from germline, CDR1 is SGHVS and CDR2 is FNYEAQ. CDR3: CASSLTLGQVSSYEQYF. Written as DNA, the CDR3 is TGTGCCAGCAGCCTAACCTTGGGACAGGTGAGCTCCTACGAGCAGTACTTC.

The chain is built from TRBV28 and TRBJ2-5; D unresolved. V gave up 2 bases and J gave up 6 bases, with 13 bases separating them. The CDR3 runs to 14 residues. The germline V gene has CDR1 MDHEN and CDR2 SYDVKM. The CDR3 sequence: CASSLTTPLQTQYF. The CDR3 nucleotides read TGTGCCAGCAGTTTAACTACCCCCCTCCAGACCCAGTACTTC.

The chain combines TRBV29-1 with TRBJ1-2; D might be TRBD1 (5 bases). The CDR3 runs 11 residues. Germline CDR1 is SQVTM and CDR2 is ANQGSEA. With 6 bases removed from V and 8 bases from J, the gap between germline ends came to 13 bases. The DNA of the CDR3 is TGCAGCGTACCAGGGTTGGAGGGCTACACCTTC. Its translation: CSVPGLEGYTF.

The chain has TRBV2 and TRBJ2-2; 11 bases are a match to TRBD1. The CDR3 loop spans 14 amino acids. The germline gives CDR1 SNHLY, CDR2 FYNNEI. The J segment lost 5 bases and the V segment lost 6 bases, leaving 2 bases of the junction unmatched. This chain's CDR3 is CASRRDRGTGELFF. In DNA form, the CDR3 reads TGTGCCAGCAGGAGGGACAGGGGGACCGGGGAGCTGTTTTTT.

This clone was seen only a few times. The chain employs TRBV3-1 (or the pseudogene TRBV3-2) and TRBJ2-5; TRBD2 matches at 11 bases. The CDR3 has 17 residues. V shed 4 bases, J shed 5 bases, and the junction held 12 bases outside the gene matches. Per germline, CDR1 LGHDT and CDR2 YNNKEL (reference sequence). Written as DNA, the CDR3 is TGTGCCAGCAGCCGAGTAGCGGGGGGGCTCGCACCTGAGACCCAGTACTTC. Translated, it gives CASSRVAGGLAPETQYF.

DNA of the CDR3: TGCAGTGCGGGAGCCTCTCGGGAAGCTTTCTTT. It yields the protein CSAGASREAFF. The chain couples TRBV20-1 to TRBJ1-1; D ambiguous. V was clipped by 6 bases and J by 8 bases, with 13 bases between them. CDR3 length: 11 residues. Per germline, CDR1 DFQATT and CDR2 SNEGSKA (reference sequence).

CDR3 DNA sequence: TGTGCCAGCTCACTGGAAAAACCGGGACAAGTGAAGTTCTTC. It codes for CASSLEKPGQVKFF. This chain connects TRBV18 to TRBJ2-1, with a weak D call TRBD1 (6 bases). V gave up 4 bases and J gave up 14 bases, with 21 bases separating them. The CDR3 sequence is 14 residues long. Germline CDR1 reads KGHSH; CDR2 reads LQKENI.

V gene TRBV5-1 combines with J gene TRBJ1-2; TRBD1 matches at 8 bases. The CDR3 contains 14 residues. With 4 bases clipped from V and 3 bases from J, the junction kept 5 bases outside the gene matches. Germline CDR1 and CDR2: SGHRS and YFSETQ. The DNA of the CDR3 is TGCGCCAGCAGCCAGACAGGGGATGACTATGGCTACACCTTC. This encodes CASSQTGDDYGYTF.